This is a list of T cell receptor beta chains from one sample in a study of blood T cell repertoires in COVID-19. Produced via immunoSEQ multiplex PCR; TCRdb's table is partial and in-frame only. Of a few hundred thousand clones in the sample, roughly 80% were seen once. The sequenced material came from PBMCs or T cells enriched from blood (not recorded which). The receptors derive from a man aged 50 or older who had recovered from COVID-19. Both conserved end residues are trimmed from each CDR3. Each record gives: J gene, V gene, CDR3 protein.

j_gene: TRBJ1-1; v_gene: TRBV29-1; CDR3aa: SVWDSMNTEAF
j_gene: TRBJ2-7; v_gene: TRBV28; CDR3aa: ASSSPTGVGSYEQY
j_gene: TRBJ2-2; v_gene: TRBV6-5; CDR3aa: ASRRVAGELF
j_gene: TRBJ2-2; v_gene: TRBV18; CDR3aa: ASSPDTFANTGELF
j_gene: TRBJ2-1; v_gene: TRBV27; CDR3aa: ASSLRLAGNHEQF
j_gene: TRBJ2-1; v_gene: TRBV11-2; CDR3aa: ASRRGGSYNEQF
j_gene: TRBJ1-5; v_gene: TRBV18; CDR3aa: ASSPQPGTVYSNQPQH
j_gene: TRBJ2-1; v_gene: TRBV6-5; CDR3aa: ASRGAMGNEQF
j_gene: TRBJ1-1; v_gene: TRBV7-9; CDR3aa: ASSSGFVGQGGVEAF
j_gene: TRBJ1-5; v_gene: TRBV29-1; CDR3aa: SVETGASQPQH
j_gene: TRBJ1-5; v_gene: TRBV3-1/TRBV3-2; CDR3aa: ASSQADQPQH
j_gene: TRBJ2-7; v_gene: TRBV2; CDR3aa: ASRGRRMVAYEQY
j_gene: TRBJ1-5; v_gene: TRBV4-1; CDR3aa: ASSQLGGSNQPQH
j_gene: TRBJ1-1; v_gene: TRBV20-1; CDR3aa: SAPRGTEAF
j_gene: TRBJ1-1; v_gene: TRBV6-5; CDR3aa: ASSYSDGATEAF
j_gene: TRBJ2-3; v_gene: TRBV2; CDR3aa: ASSYVDTQY
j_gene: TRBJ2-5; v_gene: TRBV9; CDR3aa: ASSVEAHPGETQY
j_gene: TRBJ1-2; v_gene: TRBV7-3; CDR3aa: ASSSTGDYGYT
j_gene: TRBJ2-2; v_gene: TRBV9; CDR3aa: ASSVNPAGAPGELF
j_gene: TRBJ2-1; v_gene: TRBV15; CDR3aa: ATSRDSGTYNEQF
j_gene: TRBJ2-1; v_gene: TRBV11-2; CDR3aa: ASSLGSRTSLEGEQF
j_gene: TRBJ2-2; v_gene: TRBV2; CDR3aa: ASCRSGGLAGVNTGELF